These 30 T cell receptor beta chains were sequenced from one sample in a study of blood T cell repertoires in COVID-19. Sequenced by immunoSEQ multiplex PCR; TCRdb stores in-frame clones only, minus some. The sample holds 250,000 to 350,000 clones, roughly 90% seen once. Sequencing input: peripheral blood. The source of these receptors is a woman aged 50 to 65 who had recovered from COVID-19.

The rearrangement links TRBV11-2 to TRBJ2-6; D is undetermined. Germline V gives CDR1 SGHAT, CDR2 FQNNGV. V was trimmed by 2 bases and J by 0 bases, leaving 8 bases between them. The length of the CDR3 is 16 residues. The CDR3 sequence: CASSLQTASGANVLTF. DNA of the CDR3: TGTGCCAGCAGCTTACAAACAGCCTCTGGGGCCAACGTCCTGACTTTC.

The chain is built from TRBV7-9 and TRBJ2-3; D possibly corresponds to TRBD1 (6 bases). CDR1 is SEHNR and CDR2 is FQNEAQ in the germline V gene (reference sequence). Trimming shortened V by 4 bases and J by 2 bases, and 13 bases separated the two germline ends. The CDR3 is 15 amino acids. DNA for the CDR3: TGTGCCAGCAGCTCCCCCAGGGGACACACAGATACGCAGTATTTT. This translates into CASSSPRGHTDTQYF.

The J gene is TRBJ2-5, the V gene TRBV6-2 or TRBV6-3, with a weak D call TRBD1 (5 bases). This CDR3 region has 17 residues. CDR1 is MNHEY, CDR2 SVGEGT, per germline. The V gene lost 0 bases and the J gene lost 1 base, with 15 bases spanning the gap. The chain's CDR3 is CASSYSIAPTAQETQYF. DNA of the CDR3: TGTGCCAGCAGTTACTCGATAGCCCCGACAGCCCAAGAGACCCAGTACTTC.

The CDR3 DNA reads TGTGCCAGCAGTCTAATGTCCTATGGCTACACCTTC. It yields the protein CASSLMSYGYTF. The chain uses TRBV28 and TRBJ1-2; D not resolved. This CDR3 spans 12 amino acids. Trimming removed 5 bases at V and 4 bases at J, with 8 bases between. Germline CDR1 is MDHEN and CDR2 is SYDVKM.

This rearrangement joins TRBV25-1 to TRBJ1-1, with 8 bases aligning to TRBD1. The CDR3 totals 14 residues. Looked up from germline, CDR1 is MGHDK and CDR2 is SYGVNS. V gave up 3 bases and J gave up 5 bases; unmatched junction bases: 5. CDR3 loop: CASSESGGYTEAFF. Written as DNA, the CDR3 is TGTGCCAGCAGTGAGTCAGGGGGCTATACTGAAGCTTTCTTT.

The chain has TRBV9 and TRBJ1-2; possibly TRBD1 for D (6 bases). Germline V gene sequence: CDR1 SGDLS, CDR2 YYNGEE. The ends were cut back, 3 bases at V and 5 bases at J, with 20 bases in the middle. This CDR3 has 16 amino acids. CDR3 amino acids: CASSAQGTGFRYGYTF. CDR3 sequence (DNA): TGTGCCAGCAGCGCACAGGGAACAGGGTTTAGGTATGGCTACACCTTC.

The J gene is TRBJ2-7, the V gene TRBV6-2 or TRBV6-3; TRBD2 agrees at 9 bases. The germline V gene encodes CDR1 MNHEY and CDR2 SVGEGT. The CDR3 contains 16 residues. V dropped 2 bases and J dropped 5; count of bases not matched to a gene: 10. The CDR3 region has the DNA TGTGCCAGCAGTTACGTTAGCGGGAGAACTCGAAACGAGCAGTACTTC. Protein: CASSYVSGRTRNEQYF.

This clone appeared a single time. The rearrangement links TRBV29-1 to TRBJ1-2; D unresolved. V lost 0 bases and J 3 bases, leaving 11 bases between the germline ends. Looked up from germline, CDR1 is SQVTM and CDR2 is ANQGSEA. The CDR3 covers 14 residues. CDR3 DNA sequence: TGCAGCGTTGAAGATCCCCAGCGGTACTATGGCTACACCTTC. Encoded protein: CSVEDPQRYYGYTF.

The CDR3 loop reads CASRGDGWEQYF. Written as DNA, the CDR3 is TGTGCCAGCAGGGGAGACGGGTGGGAGCAGTACTTC. J is TRBJ2-7 and V is TRBV2, with a possible D match to TRBD2 (5 bases). V lost 6 bases, J lost 7 bases, and 13 bases lay in between. Per the germline V gene, CDR1 is SNHLY and CDR2 is FYNNEI. The CDR3 has 12 residues.

This clone was seen once. This chain links TRBV13 with TRBJ1-4; D unresolved. V shed 4 bases and J shed 0 bases, with 3 bases lying between them. The CDR3 spans 13 residues. Germline CDR1 reads PRHDT; CDR2 reads FYEKMQ (reference sequence). The CDR3 is CASSSSTNEKLFF. CDR3 DNA: TGTGCCAGCAGCTCCTCAACTAATGAAAAACTGTTTTTT.

This clone was recorded once. The chain is built from TRBV7-2 and TRBJ2-2; 10 positions match TRBD2. CDR3 length: 16 residues. The trim removed 1 base at V and 3 bases at J, leaving 2 bases unmatched. Germline values: CDR1 SGHTA, CDR2 FQGNSA. CDR3 coding DNA: TGTGCCAGCAGCTTAGGAGCGGGGGGGTACACCGGGGAGCTGTTTTTT. Translation: CASSLGAGGYTGELFF.

The chain is built from TRBV6-5 and TRBJ1-1; D unresolved. The germline CDR1 and CDR2 sequences are MNHEY and SVGAGI. This CDR3 comprises 14 residues. V shed 2 bases and J shed 4 bases, with 11 bases lying between them. CDR3 loop: CASSYGLGPTEAFF. DNA of the CDR3: TGTGCCAGCAGTTACGGGTTGGGCCCCACTGAAGCTTTCTTT.

The V and J genes are TRBV19 and TRBJ2-2; D is uncertain. Germline lookup yields CDR1 LNHDA and CDR2 SQIVND (reference sequence). V lost 1 base, J lost 6 bases, and 6 bases lay in between. This CDR3 has 13 residues. For the CDR3, the DNA is TGTGCCAGTAGTATAGGAAGCCCCGGGGAGCTGTTTTTT. Translation gives CASSIGSPGELFF.

This rearrangement joins TRBV11-2 to TRBJ2-1, with TRBD2 identical over 10 bases. The germline gives CDR1 SGHAT, CDR2 FQNNGV. CDR3 size: 19 residues. V shed 1 base, J shed 7 bases, and the junction held 16 bases outside the gene matches. CDR3 protein: CASSLGAWVSGGAYNEQFF. The CDR3 nucleotides are TGTGCCAGCAGCTTAGGGGCCTGGGTGAGCGGGGGGGCGTATAATGAGCAGTTCTTC.

The chain links TRBV30 to TRBJ1-4; 8 positions agree with TRBD1. V gave up 2 bases and J gave up 4 bases; unmatched junction bases: 6. This CDR3 is 15 amino acids long. Germline loops: CDR1 GTSNPN, CDR2 SVGIG (reference sequence). CDR3 protein: CAWSFTGGSNEKLFF. CDR3 in DNA: TGTGCCTGGAGTTTCACAGGGGGTAGTAATGAAAAACTGTTTTTT.

The gene calls are TRBV28 and TRBJ1-1, with TRBD1 identical over 10 bases. The CDR3 has 15 residues. The germline gives CDR1 MDHEN, CDR2 SYDVKM. With 3 bases clipped from V and 4 bases from J, the junction kept 5 bases outside the gene matches. CDR3 sequence (DNA): TGTGCCAGCAGTTTGACAGGGGGCCCCGCCACTGAAGCTTTCTTT. This gives the protein CASSLTGGPATEAFF.

The rearrangement uses TRBV9 and TRBJ1-2, with 7 bases lining up with TRBD1. The CDR3 contains 15 residues. Germline V gives CDR1 SGDLS, CDR2 YYNGEE. The V segment lost 3 bases and the J segment 1 base; nucleotides outside the gene matches: 6. CDR3 protein: CASSEGDSINYGYTF. CDR3 bases: TGTGCCAGCAGCGAAGGGGACAGCATTAACTATGGCTACACCTTC.

V and J are TRBV6-2 or TRBV6-3 and TRBJ1-1; the D gene is possibly TRBD1 (6 bases). Trimming shortened V by 4 bases and J by 0 bases, and 18 bases separated the two germline ends. CDR3 length: 17 residues. Germline CDR1 reads MNHEY; CDR2 reads SVGEGT. The CDR3 loop reads CASSSARTAFLNTEAFF. Here the CDR3 DNA reads TGTGCCAGCAGTTCCGCCCGGACAGCCTTTCTGAACACTGAAGCTTTCTTT.

This clone was observed a few times. The CDR3: CARSRQVNSGNTIYF. The DNA for the CDR3 is TGTGCCAGAAGCCGACAGGTCAACTCTGGAAACACCATATATTTT. The gene calls are TRBV5-3 and TRBJ1-3; possibly TRBD1 for D (6 bases). TRBV5-3 is placed among ORFs of uncertain function. The CDR3 is 15 residues long. V lost 4 bases, J lost 0 bases, and 11 bases lay in between.

The V gene is TRBV18, the J gene TRBJ2-7, with TRBD1 identical over 7 bases. Germline assignment: CDR1 KGHSH and CDR2 LQKENI. J lost 5 bases, V lost 4 bases, and 11 bases had no gene match. The CDR3 runs 15 residues. This CDR3 reads CASSRSTGKVDEQYF. The CDR3 DNA reads TGTGCCAGCTCACGTTCGACAGGGAAGGTGGACGAGCAGTACTTC.

The gene calls are TRBV3-1 (or the pseudogene TRBV3-2) and TRBJ2-7, with 7 bases matching TRBD2. The J segment lost 5 bases and the V segment lost 4 bases, leaving 11 bases of the junction unmatched. Per the germline V gene, CDR1 is LGHDT and CDR2 is YNNKEL (reference sequence). The CDR3 sequence is 15 residues long. CDR3 amino acids: CASSPLLGGKDEQYF. In DNA, the CDR3 is TGTGCCAGCAGCCCCCTGCTGGGGGGGAAGGACGAGCAGTACTTC.

The chain uses TRBV5-1 and TRBJ1-2, with D hard to call. The germline V gene has CDR1 SGHRS and CDR2 YFSETQ. V was cut by 2 bases and J by 4 bases, with 18 bases left in between. The CDR3 extends over 16 amino acids. The CDR3 DNA reads as TGCGCCAGCAGCTTAGCCCCGGGATCCGAATCCTATGGCTACACCTTC. Amino acids: CASSLAPGSESYGYTF. The variable domain in full, with the rest retrieved from reference TRBV5-1 and TRBJ1-2, is KAGVTQTPRYLIKTRGQQVTLSCSPISGHRSVSWYQQTPGQGLQFLFEYFSETQRNKGNFPGRFSGRQFSNSRSEMNVSTLELGDSALYLCASSLAPGSESYGYTFGSGTRLTVV.

This clone was seen a few times. V usage is TRBV6-5 and J usage is TRBJ1-1; TRBD1 is a possible D gene (6 bases). V was cut by 0 bases and J by 5 bases, with 13 bases left in between. Germline V gene sequence: CDR1 MNHEY, CDR2 SVGAGI. The CDR3 spans 15 residues. CDR3 loop: CASSYSSRQGTEAFF. The CDR3 DNA follows: TGTGCCAGCAGTTACTCGAGTAGGCAGGGGACTGAAGCTTTCTTT.

This clone has only a few counts. This chain joins TRBV4-2 and TRBJ2-1, with no clear D. The CDR3 runs 13 residues. Germline CDR1 and CDR2: LGHNA and YNFKEQ. Trimming cost V 0 bases and J 12 bases, with 12 bases left between them. CDR3 DNA: TGTGCCAGCAGCCAAGATCTGCGATCGGGGCAGTTCTTC. Protein product: CASSQDLRSGQFF.

J is TRBJ2-2 and V is TRBV5-4; D ambiguous. This CDR3 spans 12 amino acids. CDR1 is SGHNT and CDR2 is YYREEE in the germline V gene (reference sequence). V shed 1 base and J shed 7 bases, with 5 bases lying between them. CDR3 amino acids: CASSLYSGELFF. The CDR3 bases are TGTGCCAGCAGCTTGTATAGCGGGGAGCTGTTTTTT. Together with reference TRBV5-4 and TRBJ2-2, the CDR3 gives the full variable domain: ETGVTQSPTHLIKTRGQQVTLRCSSQSGHNTVSWYQQALGQGPQFIFQYYREEENGRGNFPPRFSGLQFPNYSSELNVNALELDDSALYLCASSLYSGELFFGEGSRLTVL.

In this sample, this clone turned up once. J is TRBJ2-5 and V is TRBV4-2; 9 bases align to TRBD1. J lost 3 bases, V lost 4 bases, and 3 bases had no gene match. Germline V gives CDR1 LGHNA, CDR2 YNFKEQ. This CDR3 has 14 amino acids. CDR3 sequence: CASSPTGGKETQYF. In nucleotides, the CDR3 is TGTGCCAGCAGCCCGACAGGGGGTAAAGAGACCCAGTACTTC.

On this clone itself: A read error may account for a junction end that differs from germline. J is TRBJ2-1 and V is TRBV7-7; 7 bases line up with TRBD2. The length of the CDR3 is 14 residues. Germline CDR1 SSHAT, CDR2 FNYEAQ (reference sequence). The DNA for the CDR3 is TGTGCTAGCAGCGCTGAACTAGCGTCGGATGAGCAGTTCTTC. Translated, it gives CASSAELASDEQFF. Filled out from reference TRBV7-7 and TRBJ2-1, the complete variable domain reads GAGVSQSPRYKVTKRGQDVTLRCDPISSHATLYWYQQALGQGPEFLTYFNYEAQPDKSGLPSDRFSAERPEGSISTLTIQRTEQRDSAMYRCASSAELASDEQFFGPGTRLTVL.

The chain joins TRBV7-2 to TRBJ1-2; D not resolved. The CDR3 has 14 amino acids. Germline CDR1 SGHTA, CDR2 FQGNSA. Trimming stripped 5 bases from V and 4 bases from J, with 14 bases between. Here the CDR3 reads CASSDRTRGYGYTF. The CDR3 DNA reads as TGTGCCAGCAGCGACCGAACGCGGGGCTATGGCTACACCTTC.

This clone was counted once. The chain joins TRBV6-5 to TRBJ2-7; possible D gene TRBD1, 5 bases. CDR3 length: 13 amino acids. V was clipped by 8 bases and J by 3 bases, with 14 bases between them. Germline CDR1 MNHEY, CDR2 SVGAGI. In DNA form, the CDR3 reads TGTGCCAGCGTCCGACAGAGTGGCTACGAGCAGTACTTC. It yields the protein CASVRQSGYEQYF.

The chain combines TRBV24-1 with TRBJ1-2; D is undetermined. There are 18 residues in the CDR3. With 5 bases removed from V and 3 bases from J, the gap between germline ends came to 24 bases. Germline CDR1 and CDR2: KGHDR and SFDVKD. CDR3 residues: CATSGSAKDGGIDYGYTF. CDR3 nucleotides: TGTGCCACCAGTGGTTCTGCCAAGGACGGAGGGATTGACTATGGCTACACCTTC.